Sequencing of this T cell receptor beta chain was carried out in a study of CD8 T cells in Susac syndrome (dated by TCRdb to the late 2010s). Some background on the complete study: Of the Susac syndrome patients who were sequenced, more than five had clinically active disease and about 8 were in clinical remission. The study used repertoire sequencing to test whether antigen drove CD8+ T cell activation and differentiation in Susac syndrome. At the time of blood withdrawal, Susac syndrome patients were either therapy-naive, taking corticosteroids (with some also receiving IVIg), or on IVIg alone.

High-throughput TCR beta sequencing profiled peripheral blood CD8+ and CD4+ T cells from healthy donors, Susac syndrome patients and multiple sclerosis patients. The Susac syndrome patients fulfilled recently defined diagnostic criteria for definite or probable disease. Bulk CD8+ and CD4+ T cells were purified by magnetic negative isolation, whereas CD8+ TEMRA cells were enriched by FACS. Blood was drawn into EDTA tubes, processed within 24 hours, and PBMCs were isolated by density gradient centrifugation. PBMCs destined for TCR sequencing were cryopreserved in liquid nitrogen and later thawed in a 37 °C water bath. The sorted or isolated CD4+, CD8+ and CD8+ TEMRA cells reached a purity of at least 90%. The CDR3 sequence holds 14 residues, the cysteine and phenylalanine included. Of all the DNA, just the CDR3 is kept, 42 bases in frame from base 1. Cut back by 7 bases and 8 bases, the V and J ends lie 18 bases apart.

This clonotype showed up just once. Its binding antigen is unknown. No much larger clonotype is one base removed from it; base qualities were not supplied. A lone read offers only weak evidence. Points the paper makes about the study in general: The number of individuals in the TCR sequencing and HLA analysis was acknowledged as relatively small. In patients with Susac syndrome, the CD4+ T cell repertoire showed no detectable clonal expansion.

RNA was extracted using the RNeasy kit, and roughly 0.5 to 1 ug of the RNA was reverse transcribed with random hexamers. The immunoSEQ multiplex PCR assay, which covers 54 Vbeta and 13 Jbeta segments, was used to amplify TCR beta CDR3 regions. To correct PCR amplification bias, a synthetic template baseline was used for both primer optimization and computational correction. The source study handled its data this way. Only productive sequences were kept, with reads annotated to V, D and J genes according to IMGT and analyzed in immunoSEQ Analyzer. To calculate clonality, Shannon entropy was normalized by log2 of the number of productive unique sequences and then subtracted from one. Public and private clones were assessed among the 100 most prevalent clones of each patient and control. Clones were defined as Susac-specific if absent from the healthy and MS cohorts, from 1052 published viral clones and from other ImmuneACCESS disease sequences. Through fastp at Q25 and MiXCR, TCRdb rebuilt clones from the public reads, retaining in-frame beta chains. All rows with the same CDR3 protein become a single entry with the most common DNA and genes. V and J calls and clone size were set by TCRdb, not the authors. The sample has more than 150,000 distinct CDR3 sequences on record, around 95% of them singletons. The ten biggest clones cover more than 0.08% of the sample.

The source is a human donor with Susac syndrome. The sequenced sample consisted of CD4+ T cells from PBMCs. In this chain, TRBV12-3 or TRBV12-4 is recombined with TRBJ2-1, and TRBD2 may be the D gene, going by 7 matching bases. The nucleotide sequence reads TGTGCCAGCAAACCTCGTCGGGGGGCCGATGAGCAGTTCTTC. Translated, this gives CASKPRRGADEQFF.